This T cell receptor beta chain was found in a study of graft-versus-host responses after intestinal transplantation. Study results and limitations: HvG clone declines early post-transplant were associated with peak circulating GvH levels. Among recipient marrow samples, GvH clones were found; some appeared first in ileum or blood.

This clone was seen once. The antigen is unknown. The germline gives CDR1 SGDLS, CDR2 YYNGEE. The CDR3 is made up of 15 amino acids. V lost 0 bases and J 6 bases, leaving 14 bases between the germline ends. Generated by immunoSEQ multiplex PCR, the TCRdb table keeps only in-frame clones and is missing some. The table lists tens of thousands of clones, around 90% of them singletons. Material: unstimulated CD8+ T cells sorted from spleen or lymph node cells, obtained before intestinal transplant. The TCR was taken from a human donor who received an intestinal transplant. The gene calls are TRBV9 and TRBJ2-3; tentative D call: TRBD2 (7 bases). For the CDR3, the DNA is TGTGCCAGCAGCGTAGTGGGGGCGGGGGCGGATACGCAGTATTTT. As protein: CASSVVGAGADTQYF.